Listed here is a single T cell receptor beta chain. Its target antigen remains unknown. Base-call qualities are not available, and no considerably larger clone is one nucleotide away. The CDR3 numbers 15 residues from cysteine through phenylalanine. Only the CDR3 DNA stays, 45 bases, in frame from base 1. Taken from the germline V gene, the CDR1 and CDR2 loops are MDHEN and SYDVKM. V and J are trimmed by 1 base and 4 bases, and the gene matches miss 4 bases of the junction. TCRbeta CDR3 regions were amplified from genomic DNA by means of the immunoSEQ Assay, a bias-controlled multiplex PCR. The published analysis was carried out like this. Nucleated cell counts per sample were estimated from amplification of reference gene primers within the assay. To quantify the absolute abundance of each unique TCRbeta CDR3 rearrangement, sequence reads were collapsed and filtered. Productive Simpson clonality was computed per sample as the square root of Simpson's diversity index over productive rearrangements. TCRdb provides this immuneACCESS table in a form limited to in-frame rearrangements. Some clones are lacking; in checked studies, under half of them reflect an unresolved V gene, and why the rest are absent is not known. V, J and clone size derive from that table, while D and trimming were established from the DNA sequence. In this sample the table shows roughly 290,000 clones, roughly 90% of which occur a single time. Approximately 1.5% of the sample is taken by the ten largest.

Enrolling through a virtual design, the prospective study's participants ranged in age from roughly 18 to 95 years and lived across 20 to 30 United States geographic areas. In the prospective study, cohorts were assigned on the basis of participant-reported clinical history obtained from a screening survey and a study questionnaire. In the prospective study, mobile phlebotomists collected whole blood, serum and a nasopharyngeal or oropharyngeal swab from each participant. Over an approximately 2-month period, participants in the prospective study had the option of providing additional blood draws and questionnaires. Prospective study blood samples were shipped either frozen or at room temperature before DNA extraction. The sample belongs to a study of blood T cell repertoires in COVID-19 (TCRdb year 2020). For context, the study as a whole: Samples covering the acute and convalescent phases of COVID-19 were provided by collaborators in the United States, Italy and Spain. The prospective study material was composed of cDNA or gDNA derived from T cells, B-cell-depleted T cells, or PBMCs. HLA class I and class II types, where available, came from metadata supplied by the sample provider rather than from assay-based typing. The dataset comprised deeply sampled blood TCRbeta repertoires from subjects exposed to, actively infected with, or recovered from COVID-19. Nearly every sample came with metadata listing a de-identified subject ID, COVID-19 status, age in years and sex. The repertoires were released in a freely available public database meant as a resource for research on the immune response to SARS-CoV-2. The samples were drawn from the first 160 participants of the ongoing ImmuneRACE study and from roughly 1,300 subjects provided by 6 global collaborators. The study at large found these results: The amount of clinical and demographic metadata varied by source and participant and was provided uncurated.

The V gene is TRBV28 and the J gene is TRBJ2-7, and TRBD2 matches 10 of the central bases. The clonotype comes from a woman between 18 and 29 years old with acute COVID-19. Input material: PBMCs or T cells enriched from blood (not recorded which). The nucleotide sequence reads as follows: TGTGCCAGCAGTTTATCGGCTAGCGGGAGATACGAGCAGTACTTC. Translated, this gives CASSLSASGRYEQYF.